This T cell receptor beta chain came from a study of CD8 T cells in Susac syndrome. Study overall: Among sequenced Susac syndrome patients, more than five had active disease and eight or nine were in remission.

Reverse transcription of roughly 0.45 to 1 ug RNA used random hexamers. Amplification of TCR beta CDR3 used immunoSEQ multiplex PCR across 54 Vbeta and 13 Jbeta. One entry per CDR3 protein, called by TCRdb with MiXCR from the immunoSEQ multiplex PCR reads. The sample contains around 170,000 distinct CDR3 sequences, 90% to 97% of which appear only once. Findings of the study overall: No clonal expansion appeared among CD4+ T cells in Susac patients.

CDR3 length equals 14 residues. The V gene's germline CDR1 is LNHNV and CDR2 YYDKDF (reference sequence). Trimming took off 7 bases at V and 4 bases at J, with 15 bases between the two ends. A word on this clonotype: Its target is not known.

The sequenced target, TCR beta, came from blood CD8+ and CD4+ T cells. The chain has TRBV15 and TRBJ2-3; possible D gene TRBD2, 6 bases. The source of this sequence is a human donor with Susac syndrome. Sequenced sample: CD4+ T cells from PBMCs. CDR3 nucleotide sequence: TGTGCCACCAAACTAGCTGGGCGCCCAGATACGCAGTATTTT. Translating gives CATKLAGRPDTQYF.